This T cell receptor (beta chain) was sequenced during a study of cytomegalovirus exposure and HLA in healthy donors. The V gene's germline CDR1 is MRHNA and CDR2 SNTAGT. V dropped 3 bases and J dropped 3 bases, with 8 bases sitting between them. This CDR3 has 13 residues. This clone was seen once. Primers included in the PCR were 60 Vbeta and 13 Jbeta primers. Clones were read by immunoSEQ multiplex PCR, and TCRdb kept only the in-frame ones, dropping some. The sample includes around 200,000 clones, more than 60% of them seen just once. The TCR originated in a woman aged 60-75 years in good health and CMV-seropositive. V is TRBV6-4 and J is TRBJ1-1, with a weak D call TRBD1 (6 bases). Sequencing was performed on PBMCs. Written as DNA, the CDR3 is TGTGCCAGCAGTGAATACAGGGACACTGAAGCTTTCTTT. It yields the protein CASSEYRDTEAFF.